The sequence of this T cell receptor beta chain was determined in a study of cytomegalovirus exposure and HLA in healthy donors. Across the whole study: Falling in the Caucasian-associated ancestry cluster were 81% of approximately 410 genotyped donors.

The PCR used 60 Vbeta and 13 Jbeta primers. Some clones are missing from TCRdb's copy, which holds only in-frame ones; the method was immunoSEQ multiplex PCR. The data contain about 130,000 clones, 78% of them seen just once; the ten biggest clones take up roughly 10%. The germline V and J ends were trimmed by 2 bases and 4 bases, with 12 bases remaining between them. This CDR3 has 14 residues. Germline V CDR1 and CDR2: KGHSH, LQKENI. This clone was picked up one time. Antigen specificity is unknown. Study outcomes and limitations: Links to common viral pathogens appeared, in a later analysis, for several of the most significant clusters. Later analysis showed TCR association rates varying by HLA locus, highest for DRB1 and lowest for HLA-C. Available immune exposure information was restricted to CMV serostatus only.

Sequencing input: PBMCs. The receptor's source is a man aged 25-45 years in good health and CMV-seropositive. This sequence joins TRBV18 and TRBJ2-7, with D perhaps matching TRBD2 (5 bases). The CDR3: CASSPSSRRYEQYF. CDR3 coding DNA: TGTGCCAGCTCACCAAGTTCCAGGAGGTACGAGCAGTACTTC. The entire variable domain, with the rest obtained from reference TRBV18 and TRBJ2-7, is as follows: NAGVMQNPRHLVRRRGQEARLRCSPMKGHSHVYWYRQLPEEGLKFMVYLQKENIIDESGMPKERFSAEFPKEGPSILRIQQVVRGDSAAYFCASSPSSRRYEQYFGPGTRLTVT.